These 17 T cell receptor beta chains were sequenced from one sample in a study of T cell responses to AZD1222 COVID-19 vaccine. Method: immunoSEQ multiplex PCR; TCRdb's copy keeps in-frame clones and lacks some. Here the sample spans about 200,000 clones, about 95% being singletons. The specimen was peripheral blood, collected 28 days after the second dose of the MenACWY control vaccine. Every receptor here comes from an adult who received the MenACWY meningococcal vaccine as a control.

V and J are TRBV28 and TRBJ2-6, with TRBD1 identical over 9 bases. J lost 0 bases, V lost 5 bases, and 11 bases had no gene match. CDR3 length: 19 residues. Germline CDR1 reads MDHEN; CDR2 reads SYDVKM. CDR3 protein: CASSKTTGTGFSGANVLTF. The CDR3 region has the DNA TGTGCCAGCAGTAAAACTACCGGGACAGGGTTCTCTGGGGCCAACGTCCTGACTTTC.

This CDR3 is CSVEVTGDNTDTQYF. Here the CDR3 DNA reads TGCAGCGTTGAAGTGACAGGGGACAACACAGATACGCAGTATTTT. The chain employs TRBV29-1 and TRBJ2-3; TRBD1 matches at 8 bases. The CDR3 has 15 residues. The V gene end was trimmed by 1 base and the J gene end by 2 bases; junction bases not matched to a gene: 5. Germline V gene data show CDR1 as SQVTM and CDR2 as ANQGSEA.

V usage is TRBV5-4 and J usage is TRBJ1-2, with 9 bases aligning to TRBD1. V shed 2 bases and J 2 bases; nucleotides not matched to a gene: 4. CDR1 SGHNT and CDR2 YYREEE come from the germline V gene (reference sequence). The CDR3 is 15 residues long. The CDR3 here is CASSFGTGQNYGYTF. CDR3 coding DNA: TGTGCCAGCAGCTTTGGGACAGGGCAAAACTATGGCTACACCTTC.

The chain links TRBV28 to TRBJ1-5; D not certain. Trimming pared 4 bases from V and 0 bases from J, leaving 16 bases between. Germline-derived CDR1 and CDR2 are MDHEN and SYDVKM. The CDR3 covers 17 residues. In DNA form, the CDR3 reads TGTGCCAGCAGTTCCTCCCGACGGGTTTATAGCAATCAGCCCCAGCATTTT. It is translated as CASSSSRRVYSNQPQHF.

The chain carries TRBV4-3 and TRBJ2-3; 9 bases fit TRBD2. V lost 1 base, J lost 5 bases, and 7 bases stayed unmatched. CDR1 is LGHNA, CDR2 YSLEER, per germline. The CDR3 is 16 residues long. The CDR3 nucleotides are TGCGCCAGCAGCCAAGCGCGTAGCGGGGGTCTAGATACGCAGTATTTT. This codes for CASSQARSGGLDTQYF.

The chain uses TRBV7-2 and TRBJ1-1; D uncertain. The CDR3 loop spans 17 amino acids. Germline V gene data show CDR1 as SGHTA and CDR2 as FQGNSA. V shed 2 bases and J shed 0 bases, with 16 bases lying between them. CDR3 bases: TGTGCCAGCAGCTTATCGGCCAGTGGCGGGCTGAACACTGAAGCTTTCTTT. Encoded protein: CASSLSASGGLNTEAFF.

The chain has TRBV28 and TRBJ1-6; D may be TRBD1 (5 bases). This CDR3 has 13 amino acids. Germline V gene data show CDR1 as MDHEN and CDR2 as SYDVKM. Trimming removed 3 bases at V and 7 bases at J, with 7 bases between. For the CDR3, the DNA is TGTGCCAGCAGTTTCGGGGGAAATTCACCCCTCCACTTT. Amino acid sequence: CASSFGGNSPLHF.

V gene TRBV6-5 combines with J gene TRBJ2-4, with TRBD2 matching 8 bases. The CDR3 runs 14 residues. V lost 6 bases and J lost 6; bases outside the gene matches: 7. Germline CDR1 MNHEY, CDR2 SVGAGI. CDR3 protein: CASRDTGGVNIQYF. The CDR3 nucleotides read TGTGCCAGCAGGGACACGGGGGGGGTAAACATTCAGTACTTC.

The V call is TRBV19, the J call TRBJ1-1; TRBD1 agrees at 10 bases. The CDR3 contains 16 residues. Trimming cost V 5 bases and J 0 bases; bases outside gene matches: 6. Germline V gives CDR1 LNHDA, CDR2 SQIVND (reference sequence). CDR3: CASSPQTGGMNTEAFF. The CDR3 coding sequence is TGTGCCAGTAGTCCTCAGACAGGGGGCATGAACACTGAAGCTTTCTTT.

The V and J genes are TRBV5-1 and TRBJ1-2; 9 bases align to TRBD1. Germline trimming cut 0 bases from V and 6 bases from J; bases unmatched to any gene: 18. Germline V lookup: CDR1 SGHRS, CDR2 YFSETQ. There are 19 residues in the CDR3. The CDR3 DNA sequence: TGCGCCAGCAGCTTGGTAAAGCGGACTTCCGGGACAGGGTGGCATGGCTACACCTTC. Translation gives CASSLVKRTSGTGWHGYTF.

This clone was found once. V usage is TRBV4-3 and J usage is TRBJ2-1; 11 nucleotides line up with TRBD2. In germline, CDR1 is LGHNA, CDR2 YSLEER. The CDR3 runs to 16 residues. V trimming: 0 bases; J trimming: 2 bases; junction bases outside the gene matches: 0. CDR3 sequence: CASSQDSGGAYNEQFF. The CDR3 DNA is TGCGCCAGCAGCCAAGATAGCGGGGGGGCCTACAATGAGCAGTTCTTC.

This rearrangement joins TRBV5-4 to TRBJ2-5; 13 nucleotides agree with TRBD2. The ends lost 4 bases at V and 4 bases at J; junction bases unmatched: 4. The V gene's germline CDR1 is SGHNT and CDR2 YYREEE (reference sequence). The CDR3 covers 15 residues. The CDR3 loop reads CASSMTSGGRETQYF. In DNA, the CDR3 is TGTGCCAGCAGCATGACTAGCGGGGGGCGAGAGACCCAGTACTTC.

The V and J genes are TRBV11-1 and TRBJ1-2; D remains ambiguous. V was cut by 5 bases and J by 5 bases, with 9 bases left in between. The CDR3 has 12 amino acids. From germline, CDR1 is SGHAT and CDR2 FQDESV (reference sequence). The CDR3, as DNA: TGTGCCAGCAGCCCTGACGGATATGGCTACACCTTC. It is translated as CASSPDGYGYTF.

CDR3 protein: CASSISWSSNQPQHF. The CDR3 DNA reads TGTGCCAGTAGTATCAGCTGGTCGAGCAATCAGCCCCAGCATTTT. The rearrangement links TRBV19 to TRBJ1-5; D remains unclear. CDR1 and CDR2 from the germline V gene are LNHDA and SQIVND (reference sequence). The germline V and J ends were trimmed by 3 bases and 1 base, with 10 bases remaining between them. This CDR3 spans 15 amino acids.

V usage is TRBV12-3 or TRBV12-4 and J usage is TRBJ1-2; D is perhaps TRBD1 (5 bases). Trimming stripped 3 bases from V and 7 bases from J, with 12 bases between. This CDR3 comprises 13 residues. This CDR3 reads CASSFNQGGGYTF. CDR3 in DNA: TGTGCCAGCAGTTTTAACCAGGGAGGTGGCTACACCTTC.

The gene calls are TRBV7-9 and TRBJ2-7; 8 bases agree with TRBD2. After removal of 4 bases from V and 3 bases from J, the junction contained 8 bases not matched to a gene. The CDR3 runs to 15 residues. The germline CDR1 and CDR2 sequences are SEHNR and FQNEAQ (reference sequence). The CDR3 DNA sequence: TGTGCCAGCAGCTCCACGGGACTAGGGATCTACGAGCAGTACTTC. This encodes CASSSTGLGIYEQYF. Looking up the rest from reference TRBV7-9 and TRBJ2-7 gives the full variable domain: DTGVSQNPRHKITKRGQNVTFRCDPISEHNRLYWYRQTLGQGPEFLTYFQNEAQLEKSRLLSDRFSAERPKGSFSTLEIQRTEQGDSAMYLCASSSTGLGIYEQYFGPGTRLTVT.

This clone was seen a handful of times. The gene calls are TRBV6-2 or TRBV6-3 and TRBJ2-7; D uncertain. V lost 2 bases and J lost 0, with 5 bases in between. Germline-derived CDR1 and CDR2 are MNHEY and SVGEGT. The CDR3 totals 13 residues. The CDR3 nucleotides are TGTGCCAGCAGTTACGCAGTCTCCTACGAGCAGTACTTC. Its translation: CASSYAVSYEQYF.